These 12 T cell receptor beta chains were all obtained from the same sample, sequenced in a study of a mutant IDH1 vaccine in newly diagnosed glioma. These receptors have no known antigen. The assay was immunoSEQ multiplex PCR, and TCRdb's table has in-frame clones only and misses some. The sample holds tens of thousands of clones; less than 85% are singletons and the top ten take around 3.5%. The time point here: week 11, during vaccination. Every single dose of the vaccine, 300 ug of mutant IDH1 20-mer peptide, came with topical imiquimod. Sequenced here: PBMCs, sampled from a glioma patient whose treatment included an IDH1 peptide vaccine. The receptors were gathered from a man in his thirties or forties with glioma.

The chain has TRBV14 and TRBJ2-3, with TRBD2 matching 7 bases. Germline V CDR1 and CDR2: SGHDN, FVKESK. The CDR3 length is 17 residues. V was pared by 0 bases and J by 1 base, with 7 bases of the junction left unmatched. In nucleotides, the CDR3 is TGTGCCAGCAGCCAAGATGAGGCGGGAGCGGGCACAGATACGCAGTATTTT. This sequence encodes CASSQDEAGAGTDTQYF.

This chain uses TRBV5-1 with TRBJ2-1, with a possible D match to TRBD2 (6 bases). The CDR3 totals 15 residues. With 1 base removed from V and 7 bases from J, the gap between germline ends came to 15 bases. CDR1 and CDR2 from the germline V gene are SGHRS and YFSETQ. The CDR3 loop is CASSLNPGGNNEQFF. CDR3 coding DNA: TGCGCCAGCAGCTTGAATCCTGGAGGGAATAATGAGCAGTTCTTC.

The J gene is TRBJ2-2, the V gene TRBV30; TRBD2 aligns across 13 bases. Unmatched junction bases numbered 6, after V lost 5 bases and J lost 3 bases. The CDR3 totals 16 residues. Per germline, CDR1 GTSNPN and CDR2 SVGIG (reference sequence). CDR3 in amino acids: CAWSRLAGGDTGELFF. CDR3 DNA sequence: TGTGCCTGGTCTCGACTAGCGGGAGGCGACACCGGGGAGCTGTTTTTT.

J is TRBJ2-6 and V is TRBV5-6; the D call may be TRBD1 or TRBD2 (6 bases each). The CDR3 spans 14 residues. Trimming removed 4 bases from V and 4 bases from J, with 9 bases in between. Germline V gives CDR1 SGHDT, CDR2 YYEEEE. CDR3 nucleotide sequence: TGTGCCAGCAGCGGAGGGACAGGGGCCAACGTCCTGACTTTC. The encoded protein is CASSGGTGANVLTF.

This clone showed up just once. This chain uses TRBV6-1 with TRBJ2-3; D is uncertain. CDR3 length: 14 residues. Germline-derived CDR1 and CDR2 are MNHNS and SASEGT. The V end was cut by 0 bases, the J end by 2 bases, with 6 bases between. CDR3 amino acids: CASSEAHITDTQYF. The CDR3 DNA reads TGTGCCAGCAGTGAAGCCCATATCACAGATACGCAGTATTTT.

There are a few counts of this clone. This chain links TRBV10-1 with TRBJ1-1; no reliable D call. The germline V gene has CDR1 WNHNN and CDR2 SYGVQD (reference sequence). The V and J ends lost 5 bases and 7 bases respectively, with 11 bases between them. The CDR3 contains 12 residues. This CDR3 reads CASSNDHGEAFF. The CDR3 nucleotides are TGCGCCAGCAGTAACGACCATGGTGAAGCTTTCTTT.

Only a few counts were recorded for this clone. This chain uses TRBV28 with TRBJ2-7; a possible D gene is TRBD1 (6 bases). From germline, CDR1 is MDHEN and CDR2 SYDVKM. The CDR3 is 16 residues long. Trimming pared 1 base from V and 2 bases from J, leaving 15 bases between. The CDR3 sequence is CASSLFVGAVAYEQYF. Here the CDR3 DNA reads TGTGCCAGCAGTTTATTCGTGGGGGCGGTCGCCTACGAGCAGTACTTC.

This chain links TRBV28 with TRBJ2-1; TRBD2 aligns across 7 bases. This CDR3 contains 17 residues. Germline V gives CDR1 MDHEN, CDR2 SYDVKM. The V gene end was trimmed by 5 bases and the J gene end by 5 bases; junction bases not matched to a gene: 15. In DNA form, the CDR3 reads TGTGCCAGCAGTCCCAGCTTCCAGGGACTACCTAACAATGAGCAGTTCTTC. This encodes CASSPSFQGLPNNEQFF. Based on the CDR3 plus reference TRBV28 and TRBJ2-1, the full variable domain is DVKVTQSSRYLVKRTGEKVFLECVQDMDHENMFWYRQDPGLGLRLIYFSYDVKMKEKGDIPEGYSVSREKKERFSLILESASTNQTSMYLCASSPSFQGLPNNEQFFGPGTRLTVL.

This clone occurred once. The chain employs TRBV13 and TRBJ2-2; the match to TRBD1 covers 10 bases. The CDR3 length is 17 residues. V was pared by 6 bases and J by 6 bases, with 13 bases of the junction left unmatched. CDR1 and CDR2 (germline): PRHDT, FYEKMQ (reference sequence). CDR3 sequence: CASRRTSGTGEAGELFF. In DNA form, the CDR3 reads TGTGCCAGCAGACGCACCTCCGGGACAGGGGAGGCCGGGGAGCTGTTTTTT. The complete variable domain, with remaining parts taken from reference TRBV13 and TRBJ2-2, reads AAGVIQSPRHLIKEKRETATLKCYPIPRHDTVYWYQQGPGQDPQFLISFYEKMQSDKGSIPDRFSAQQFSDYHSELNMSSLELGDSALYFCASRRTSGTGEAGELFFGEGSRLTVL.

This clone was seen only a few times. The chain is built from TRBV7-2 and TRBJ1-1; perhaps TRBD1 as D (5 bases). This CDR3 comprises 14 residues. Germline-derived CDR1 and CDR2 are SGHTA and FQGNSA. The germline V and J ends were trimmed by 3 bases and 6 bases, with 14 bases remaining between them. The DNA for the CDR3 is TGTGCCAGCAGCTTGGGGGGTTATGGATCTGAAGCTTTCTTT. Encoded protein: CASSLGGYGSEAFF.

The CDR3 protein is CASRPGHSNYGYTF. As DNA, the CDR3 is TGTGCCAGCAGGCCGGGACACAGTAACTATGGCTACACCTTC. The chain recombines TRBV28 with TRBJ1-2; D is perhaps TRBD1 (6 bases). Germline-derived CDR1 and CDR2 are MDHEN and SYDVKM. V dropped 6 bases and J dropped 1 base, with 12 bases sitting between them. This CDR3 is built from 14 residues.

This chain links TRBV5-1 with TRBJ2-7; D may be TRBD2 (6 bases). V was cut by 0 bases and J by 3 bases, with 7 bases left in between. CDR1 and CDR2 from the germline V gene are SGHRS and YFSETQ. The CDR3 runs to 13 residues. The CDR3 sequence: CASSLGSGYEQYF. For the CDR3, the DNA is TGCGCCAGCAGCTTGGGTAGCGGCTACGAGCAGTACTTC.